Each of the 12 T cell receptor beta chains below was sequenced from the same sample in a study of CD8+ T cells in alopecia areata. Extracted RNA was reverse transcribed, and the resulting cDNA served as sequencing template. This table comes from immunoSEQ multiplex PCR, and its TCRdb copy is limited to in-frame clones, with some not included. The sample contains fewer than 110,000 clones, about four fifths of which appear only once. Specified treatment: oral pan-JAK inhibitor, 5-10 mg twice daily. This specimen was CD8+ T cells sorted from blood, taken at week 24, from a patient treated with tofacitinib. The receptors derive from a human donor with alopecia areata.

The chain employs TRBV29-1 and TRBJ2-7, with unresolved D. In germline, CDR1 is SQVTM, CDR2 ANQGSEA. V was trimmed by 6 bases and J by 7 bases, leaving 13 bases between them. The CDR3 sequence is 11 residues long. CDR3 residues: CSVSRMGEQYF. Here the CDR3 DNA reads TGCAGCGTCTCCAGAATGGGGGAGCAGTACTTC.

This chain joins TRBV23-1 and TRBJ1-1; D unresolved. TRBV23-1 is an ORF, with its function uncertain. V lost 3 bases to trimming and J lost 2 bases, with 7 bases between them. CDR3 length equals 13 residues. The DNA of the CDR3 is TGCGCCAGCAGTCATGGCAGAAACACTGAAGCTTTCTTT. It is translated as CASSHGRNTEAFF.

The rearrangement links TRBV13 to TRBJ2-3, with D maybe TRBD2 (5 bases). This CDR3 spans 13 amino acids. The V and J ends lost 0 bases and 5 bases respectively, with 6 bases between them. The germline gives CDR1 PRHDT, CDR2 FYEKMQ (reference sequence). The CDR3 spells CASSLGRGDTQYF. In DNA form, the CDR3 reads TGTGCCAGCAGCTTAGGCCGGGGAGATACGCAGTATTTT.

The rearrangement links TRBV2 to TRBJ2-1; D gene unclear. Germline V lookup: CDR1 SNHLY, CDR2 FYNNEI. CDR3 length: 14 residues. V dropped 10 bases and J dropped 3 bases, with 16 bases sitting between them. The CDR3 protein is CATNQWGNYNEQFF. CDR3 DNA sequence: TGTGCCACTAACCAGTGGGGTAACTACAATGAGCAGTTCTTC.

The chain uses TRBV4-1 and TRBJ2-1; tentatively, D is TRBD1 (5 bases). V lost 5 bases and J 2 bases, leaving 16 bases between the germline ends. Germline CDR1 MGHRA, CDR2 YSYEKL. The CDR3 extends over 16 amino acids. CDR3 sequence (DNA): TGCGCCAGCAGCACCCCATCGACAGACGCCTACAATGAGCAGTTCTTC. Translating gives CASSTPSTDAYNEQFF.

This chain connects TRBV18 to TRBJ1-2, with 7 bases matching TRBD1. Germline-derived CDR1 and CDR2 are KGHSH and LQKENI. CDR3 size: 14 residues. With 2 bases clipped from V and 3 bases from J, the junction kept 3 bases outside the gene matches. CDR3 protein: CASSPYDRDYGYTF. Written as DNA, the CDR3 is TGTGCCAGCTCACCATACGACAGGGACTATGGCTACACCTTC.

V and J are TRBV13 and TRBJ2-1, with D perhaps TRBD2 (5 bases). Per germline, CDR1 PRHDT and CDR2 FYEKMQ (reference sequence). The CDR3 length is 16 residues. Trimming shortened V by 0 bases and J by 3 bases, and 12 bases separated the two germline ends. CDR3 residues: CASSLGLREFYNEQFF. The CDR3 DNA is TGTGCCAGCAGCTTAGGCCTCCGGGAATTCTACAATGAGCAGTTCTTC.

The rearrangement joins TRBV27 to TRBJ1-1; TRBD1 aligns across 8 bases. The CDR3 contains 15 residues. The ends lost 7 bases at V and 1 base at J; junction bases unmatched: 8. Per the germline V gene, CDR1 is MNHEY and CDR2 is SMNVEV (reference sequence). Here the CDR3 reads CASNSQGTGNTEAFF. As DNA, the CDR3 is TGTGCCAGCAACTCCCAAGGGACAGGGAACACTGAAGCTTTCTTT.

The chain couples TRBV29-1 to TRBJ2-7, with D perhaps matching TRBD1 (6 bases). V dropped 0 bases and J dropped 4 bases, with 13 bases sitting between them. The CDR3 length is 14 residues. Germline CDR1 SQVTM, CDR2 ANQGSEA. The CDR3 coding sequence is TGCAGCGTTGAAGACCCAGGGGAGTCATACGAGCAGTACTTC. Protein product: CSVEDPGESYEQYF.

V gene TRBV27 combines with J gene TRBJ2-5; 9 bases line up with TRBD1. This CDR3 has 15 residues. The V gene end was trimmed by 3 bases and the J gene end by 4 bases; junction bases not matched to a gene: 6. Germline V gene lookup returns CDR1 MNHEY and CDR2 SMNVEV (reference sequence). This CDR3 is CASSFSRTGVETQYF. The DNA of the CDR3 is TGTGCCAGCAGTTTCTCTCGGACAGGGGTAGAGACCCAGTACTTC.

This sequence joins TRBV7-2 and TRBJ2-7; either TRBD1 or TRBD2 may supply D (5 bases each). V was shortened by 5 bases and J by 7 bases, with 21 bases between the two germline ends. This CDR3 spans 15 amino acids. Germline V gene lookup returns CDR1 SGHTA and CDR2 FQGNSA. The CDR3 region is CASSVPQSGRREQYF. CDR3 DNA: TGTGCCAGCAGCGTCCCCCAATCAGGGAGACGGGAGCAGTACTTC. Complete variable domain (other parts from reference TRBV7-2 and TRBJ2-7): GAGVSQSPSNKVTEKGKDVELRCDPISGHTALYWYRQSLGQGLEFLIYFQGNSAPDKSGLPSDRFSAERTGGSVSTLTIQRTQQEDSAVYLCASSVPQSGRREQYFGPGTRLTVT.

This chain joins TRBV6-5 and TRBJ1-1; D is ambiguous. The V end was cut by 2 bases, the J end by 1 base, with 5 bases between. The CDR3 runs 13 residues. Germline lookup yields CDR1 MNHEY and CDR2 SVGAGI. The CDR3 nucleotides are TGTGCCAGCAGTTACGGGCAGAACACTGAAGCTTTCTTT. It yields the protein CASSYGQNTEAFF.